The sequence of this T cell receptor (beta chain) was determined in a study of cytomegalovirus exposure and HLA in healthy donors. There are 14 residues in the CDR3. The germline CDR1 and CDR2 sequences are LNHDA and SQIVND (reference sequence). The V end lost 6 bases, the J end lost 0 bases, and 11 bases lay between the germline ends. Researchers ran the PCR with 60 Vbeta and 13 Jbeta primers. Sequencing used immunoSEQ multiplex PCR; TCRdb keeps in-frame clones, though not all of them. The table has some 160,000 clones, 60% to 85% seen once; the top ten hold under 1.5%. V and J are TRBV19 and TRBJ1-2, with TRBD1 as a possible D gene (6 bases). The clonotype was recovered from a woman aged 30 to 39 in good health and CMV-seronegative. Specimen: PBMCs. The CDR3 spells CASRGTPANYGYTF. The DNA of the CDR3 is TGTGCCAGTAGGGGGACACCAGCTAACTATGGCTACACCTTC. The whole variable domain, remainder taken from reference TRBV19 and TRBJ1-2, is DGGITQSPKYLFRKEGQNVTLSCEQNLNHDAMYWYRQDPGQGLRLIYYSQIVNDFQKGDIAEGYSVSREKKESFPLTVTSAQKNPTAFYLCASRGTPANYGYTFGSGTRLTVV.